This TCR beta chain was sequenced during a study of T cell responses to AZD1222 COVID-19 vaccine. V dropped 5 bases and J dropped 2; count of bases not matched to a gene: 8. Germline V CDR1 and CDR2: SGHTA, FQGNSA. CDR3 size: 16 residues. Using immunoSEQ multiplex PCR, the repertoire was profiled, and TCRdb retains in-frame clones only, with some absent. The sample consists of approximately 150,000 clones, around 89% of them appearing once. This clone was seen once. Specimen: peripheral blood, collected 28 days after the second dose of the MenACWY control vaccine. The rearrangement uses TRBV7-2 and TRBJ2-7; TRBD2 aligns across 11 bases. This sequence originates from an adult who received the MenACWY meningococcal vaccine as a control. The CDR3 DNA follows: TGTGCCAGCAGCCGCCCGACTAGCGGGGTTCCCTACGAGCAGTACTTC. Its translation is CASSRPTSGVPYEQYF.